The source of this T cell receptor beta chain is a study of T cell repertoires in cytomegalovirus infection. The CDR3 consists of 16 residues. V gave up 5 bases and J gave up 0 bases, with 14 bases separating them. In germline, CDR1 is SNHLY, CDR2 FYNNEI. TCRdb re-called the reads with MiXCR, one entry per CDR3 protein. The table lists 65,000 to 90,000 distinct CDR3 sequences, roughly 3.7% of them singletons. Points from the study as a whole: Accumulated public TCR beta family frequency recognized individuals carrying CMV together with the relevant HLA.

This clonotype has at least ten counts. The antigen remains undetermined. The sequence came from a human donor in good health (CMV status not recorded). Some clones in this sample may be carry-over from other donors' samples. The sample comprised PBMCs. The chain has TRBV2 and TRBJ1-5; D might be TRBD1 (6 bases). CDR3 in amino acids: CASSRGGGGSNQPQHF. The DNA of the CDR3 is TGTGCCAGCAGTAGAGGTGGAGGGGGTAGCAATCAGCCCCAGCATTTT.